What follows are 14 T cell receptor beta chains derived from one specimen sequenced in a study of blood T cells in healthy people across ages. PCR was performed a second time for about 7 to 11 cycles using a sample-barcoded 5' primer and a J-beta primer mix. MiXCR, run by TCRdb on the 5' RACE reads, gives a single entry per CDR3 protein. This sample has about 900,000 distinct CDR3 sequences; around 48% occur once, and the top ten carry about an eighth. Sequenced input: blood. Receptor source: a man aged 30-40 years in good health.

This clonotype was seen a few times. The gene calls are TRBV6-2 or TRBV6-3 and TRBJ2-7, with a tentative D call TRBD1 (6 bases). The germline V and J ends were trimmed by 6 bases and 3 bases, with 15 bases remaining between them. Per germline, CDR1 MNHEY and CDR2 SVGEGT. This CDR3 spans 14 amino acids. The CDR3, as DNA: TGTGCCAGCAGGGGGACATCATGGAACTACGAGCAGTACTTC. It specifies CASRGTSWNYEQYF.

This clonotype was observed a few times. The gene calls are TRBV7-9 and TRBJ2-3, with TRBD1 identical over 7 bases. The CDR3 is made up of 16 amino acids. Losses at the gene ends were 5 bases for V and 0 bases for J; bases not matched to a gene: 8. Per the germline V gene, CDR1 is SEHNR and CDR2 is FQNEAQ (reference sequence). The CDR3 reads CASSPNPGQSTDTQYF. The CDR3, as DNA: TGTGCCAGCAGCCCCAACCCGGGACAGAGCACAGATACGCAGTATTTT.

CDR3 in amino acids: CSARETGVTYNSPLHF. In DNA, the CDR3 is TGCAGTGCTAGAGAGACAGGGGTGACCTATAATTCACCCCTCCACTTT. The rearrangement joins TRBV20-1 to TRBJ1-6, with 8 bases that match TRBD1. This CDR3 region has 16 residues. CDR1 is DFQATT and CDR2 is SNEGSKA in the germline V gene (reference sequence). The trim removed 0 bases at V and 2 bases at J, leaving 3 bases unmatched.

This clonotype was counted only a few times. The germline gene is not matched at one end of the junction; a read error may be the cause. The rearrangement links TRBV4-1 to TRBJ2-4; 9 bases fit TRBD2. The J call may be incorrect, as the DNA end agrees better with TRBJ2-7. CDR1 MGHRA and CDR2 YSYEKL come from the germline V gene. The CDR3 contains 16 residues. The chain's CDR3 is CASSQGPLAGIYEQYF. The DNA for the CDR3 is TGCGCCAGTAGCCAAGGGCCCCTAGCGGGAATCTACGAGCAGTACTTC.

The chain combines TRBV5-6 with TRBJ2-3; D might be TRBD1 or TRBD2, each matching 5 bases. CDR1 and CDR2 from the germline V gene are SGHDT and YYEEEE. CDR3 length equals 16 residues. Trimming stripped 4 bases from V and 6 bases from J, with 21 bases between. The CDR3 DNA follows: TGTGCCAGCAGCGCCGGCCGGGACGGAGCGGCGGATACGCAGTATTTT. Translated, it gives CASSAGRDGAADTQYF.

The chain has TRBV11-1 and TRBJ2-7; a possible D gene is TRBD2 (5 bases). The CDR3 totals 12 residues. CDR1 and CDR2 (germline): SGHAT, FQDESV (reference sequence). V dropped 5 bases and J dropped 7 bases, with 12 bases sitting between them. The CDR3 sequence: CASSAGPREQYF. The CDR3 DNA reads as TGTGCCAGCAGCGCGGGCCCACGGGAGCAGTACTTC. The complete variable domain, with remaining parts taken from reference TRBV11-1 and TRBJ2-7, reads EAEVAQSPRYKITEKSQAVAFWCDPISGHATLYWYRQILGQGPELLVQFQDESVVDDSQLPKDRFSAERLKGVDSTLKIQPAELGDSAMYLCASSAGPREQYFGPGTRLTVT.

The V gene is TRBV7-2, the J gene TRBJ2-7, with TRBD1 matching over 7 bases. The germline gives CDR1 SGHTA, CDR2 FQGNSA. V trimming: 0 bases; J trimming: 1 base; junction bases outside the gene matches: 3. CDR3 size: 15 residues. The CDR3 loop reads CASSLARDRSYEQYF. CDR3 in DNA: TGTGCCAGCAGCTTAGCCCGGGACAGATCCTACGAGCAGTACTTC.

A few counts support this clonotype. The gene calls are TRBV27 and TRBJ2-7, with a weak D call TRBD1 (8 bases). CDR1 and CDR2 (germline): MNHEY, SMNVEV (reference sequence). V gave up 6 bases and J gave up 1 base, with 16 bases separating them. This CDR3 spans 15 amino acids. Written as DNA, the CDR3 is TGTGCCAGCAGCCGTACAGGGGGGGTATCCTACGAGCAGTACTTC. Translating it yields CASSRTGGVSYEQYF.

The rearrangement uses TRBV11-3 and TRBJ2-1, with unresolved D. The CDR3 length is 15 residues. The V and J ends lost 1 base and 13 bases respectively, with 20 bases between them. Germline CDR1 reads SGHNT; CDR2 reads YENEEA. CDR3 protein: CASSLVATRQETQFF. The CDR3 DNA is TGTGCCAGCAGCTTAGTTGCTACACGACAAGAGACCCAGTTCTTC.

This clonotype turned up a few times. The chain combines TRBV20-1 with TRBJ2-7; 9 positions match TRBD1. V lost 6 bases, J lost 2 bases, and 17 bases stayed unmatched. CDR3 length: 17 residues. Germline assignment: CDR1 DFQATT and CDR2 SNEGSKA (reference sequence). This CDR3 is CSAPSPTRDRVTYEQYF. DNA for the CDR3: TGCAGTGCCCCCTCCCCGACCCGGGACAGGGTGACCTACGAGCAGTACTTC.

This clonotype was seen many times. The gene calls are TRBV29-1 and TRBJ2-5, with D hard to call. Looked up from germline, CDR1 is SQVTM and CDR2 is ANQGSEA. The CDR3 spans 11 residues. Trimming pared 4 bases from V and 1 base from J, leaving 4 bases between. The CDR3 bases are TGCAGCGTTGCTCCCCAAGAGACCCAGTACTTC. Translation gives CSVAPQETQYF.

The rearrangement joins TRBV18 to TRBJ1-5; D is unresolved. V lost 4 bases and J 2 bases, leaving 15 bases between the germline ends. Germline V CDR1 and CDR2: KGHSH, LQKENI. This CDR3 spans 16 amino acids. For the CDR3, the DNA is TGTGCCAGCTCACGTGACCGGGGTGCGGGCAATCAGCCCCAGCATTTT. It translates to CASSRDRGAGNQPQHF.

The V and J genes are TRBV13 and TRBJ2-4; D is tentatively TRBD1 or TRBD2 (5 bases each). The CDR3 sequence is 15 residues long. V shed 5 bases and J shed 4 bases, with 15 bases lying between them. From germline, CDR1 is PRHDT and CDR2 FYEKMQ (reference sequence). CDR3 protein: CASSPQGAGKNIQYF. The CDR3 bases are TGTGCCAGCAGCCCCCAGGGCGCGGGTAAAAACATTCAGTACTTC.

The chain links TRBV11-2 to TRBJ2-7, with D possibly TRBD1 on 6 matching bases. The V end was cut by 0 bases, the J end by 1 base, with 22 bases between. CDR3 length: 19 amino acids. Germline values: CDR1 SGHAT, CDR2 FQNNGV. The CDR3 sequence: CASSLDPSYRGRKSYEQYF. DNA of the CDR3: TGTGCCAGCAGCTTAGACCCCTCGTATAGGGGGAGAAAATCCTACGAGCAGTACTTC. The full variable domain, with the rest looked up from reference TRBV11-2 and TRBJ2-7, is EAGVAQSPRYKIIEKRQSVAFWCNPISGHATLYWYQQILGQGPKLLIQFQNNGVVDDSQLPKDRFSAERLKGVDSTLKIQPAKLEDSAVYLCASSLDPSYRGRKSYEQYFGPGTRLTVT.